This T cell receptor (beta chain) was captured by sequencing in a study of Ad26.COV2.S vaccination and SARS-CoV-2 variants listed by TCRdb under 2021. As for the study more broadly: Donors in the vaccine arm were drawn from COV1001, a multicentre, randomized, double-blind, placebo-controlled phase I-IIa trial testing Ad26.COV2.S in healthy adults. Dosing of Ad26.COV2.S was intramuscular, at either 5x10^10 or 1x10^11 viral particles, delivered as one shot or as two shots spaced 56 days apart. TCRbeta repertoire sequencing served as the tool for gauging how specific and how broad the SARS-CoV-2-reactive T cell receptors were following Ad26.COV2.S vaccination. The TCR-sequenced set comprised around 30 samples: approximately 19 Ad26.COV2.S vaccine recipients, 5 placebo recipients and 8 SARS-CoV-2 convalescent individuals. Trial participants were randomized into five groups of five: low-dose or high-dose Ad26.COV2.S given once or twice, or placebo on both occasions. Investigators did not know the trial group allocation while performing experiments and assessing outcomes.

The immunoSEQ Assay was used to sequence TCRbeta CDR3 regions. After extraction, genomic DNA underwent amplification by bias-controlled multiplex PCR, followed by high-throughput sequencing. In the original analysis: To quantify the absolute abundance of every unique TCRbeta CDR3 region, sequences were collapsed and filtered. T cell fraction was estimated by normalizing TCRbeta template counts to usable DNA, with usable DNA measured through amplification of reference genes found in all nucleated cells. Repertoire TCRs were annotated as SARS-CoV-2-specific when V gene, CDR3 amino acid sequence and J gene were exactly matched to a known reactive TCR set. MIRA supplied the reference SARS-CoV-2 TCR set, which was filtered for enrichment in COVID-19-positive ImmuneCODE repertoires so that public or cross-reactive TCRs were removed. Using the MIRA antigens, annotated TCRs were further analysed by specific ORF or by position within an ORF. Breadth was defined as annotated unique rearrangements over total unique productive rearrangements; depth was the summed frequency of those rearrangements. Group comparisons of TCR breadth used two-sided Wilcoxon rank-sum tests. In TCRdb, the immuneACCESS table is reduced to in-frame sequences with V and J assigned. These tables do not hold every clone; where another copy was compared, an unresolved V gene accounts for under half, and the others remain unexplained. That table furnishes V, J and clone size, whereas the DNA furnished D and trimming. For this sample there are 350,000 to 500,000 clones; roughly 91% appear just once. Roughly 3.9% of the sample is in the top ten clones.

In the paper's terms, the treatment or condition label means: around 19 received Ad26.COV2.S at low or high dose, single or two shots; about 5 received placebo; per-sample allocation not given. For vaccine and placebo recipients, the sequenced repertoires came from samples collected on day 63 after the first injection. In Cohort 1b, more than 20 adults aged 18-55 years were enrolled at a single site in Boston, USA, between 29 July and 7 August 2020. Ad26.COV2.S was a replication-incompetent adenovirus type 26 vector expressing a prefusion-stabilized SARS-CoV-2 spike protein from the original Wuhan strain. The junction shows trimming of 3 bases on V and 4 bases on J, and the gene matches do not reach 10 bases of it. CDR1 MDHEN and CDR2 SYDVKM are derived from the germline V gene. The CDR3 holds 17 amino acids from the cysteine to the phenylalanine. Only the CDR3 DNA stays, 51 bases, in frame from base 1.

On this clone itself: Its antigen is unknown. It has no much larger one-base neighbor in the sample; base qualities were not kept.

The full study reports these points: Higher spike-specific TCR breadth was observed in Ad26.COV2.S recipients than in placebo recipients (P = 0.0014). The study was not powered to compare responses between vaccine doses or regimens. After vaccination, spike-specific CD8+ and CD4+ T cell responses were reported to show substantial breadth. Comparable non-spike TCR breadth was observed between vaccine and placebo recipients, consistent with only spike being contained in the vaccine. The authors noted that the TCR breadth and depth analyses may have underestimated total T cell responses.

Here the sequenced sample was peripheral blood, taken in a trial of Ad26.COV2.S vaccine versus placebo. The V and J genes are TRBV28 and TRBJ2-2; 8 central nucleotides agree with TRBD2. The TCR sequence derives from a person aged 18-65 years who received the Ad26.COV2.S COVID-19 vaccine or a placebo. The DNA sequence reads TGTGCCAGCAGTTTCTTGAGCGGGAGCTGGGGCACCGGGGAGCTGTTTTTT. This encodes CASSFLSGSWGTGELFF.